Described below is a single T cell receptor beta chain sequence and its context. The antigen it binds to is not known. No base quality information exists; no much larger clone differs at one position. Enrolling through a virtual design, the prospective study's participants ranged in age from roughly 18 to 95 years and lived across roughly 24 United States geographic areas. Cohort assignment in the prospective study relied on participant-reported clinical history from a screening survey and a study questionnaire. ImmuneRACE Cohort 3 recovered participants were defined by two consecutive negative NP/OP PCR tests, healthcare professional clearance, or symptom resolution. Each participant in the prospective study had whole blood, serum and a nasopharyngeal or oropharyngeal swab collected by mobile phlebotomists. Additional blood draws and questionnaires over an approximately 2-month period could optionally be provided by prospective study participants. Blood samples from the prospective study were shipped frozen or at room temperature prior to DNA extraction.

TCRbeta CDR3 regions were amplified from genomic DNA using the immunoSEQ Assay, a bias-controlled multiplex PCR. In the paper's pipeline: Within the assay, amplification of reference gene primers was used to estimate how many nucleated cells each sample contained. To quantify the absolute abundance of each unique TCRbeta CDR3 rearrangement, sequence reads were collapsed and filtered. For each sample, productive Simpson clonality was calculated as the square root of Simpson's diversity index across productive rearrangements. TCRdb mirrors the immuneACCESS table, restricted to in-frame sequences. Some clones are absent from its copies; in checked studies, under half trace to an unresolved V gene, and the reason for the others is unknown. V and J calls and clone size come straight from that table; D and trimming were deduced from the DNA. In all, the sample holds 250,000 or so clones, and about 80% of those were seen once. More than 3% of the sample comes from the top ten.

This sample stems from a study of blood T cell repertoires in COVID-19 (dated by TCRdb to about 2020). Some background on the complete study: The collaborator samples originated in the United States, Italy and Spain and spanned the acute and convalescent phases of COVID-19. The material from the prospective study consisted of cDNA or gDNA derived from T cells, B-cell-depleted T cells, or PBMCs. Where available, HLA class I and class II types were obtained from metadata supplied by the sample provider rather than from assay-based typing. Deeply sampled blood TCRbeta repertoires from subjects exposed to, actively infected with, or recovered from COVID-19 were included in the dataset. A de-identified subject ID, COVID-19 status, age in years and sex were almost always included in the sample metadata. The repertoires were released in a freely available public database meant as a resource for research on the immune response to SARS-CoV-2. The samples were drawn from two sources: the first 160 participants of the ongoing ImmuneRACE study, and about 1,300 subjects contributed by 6 global collaborators.

Trimmed from V: 4 bases; trimmed from J: 5 bases; junction bases lacking a gene match: 9. For CDR1 and CDR2, the germline V gene (reference sequence) lists SEHNR and FQNEAQ. Taken from cysteine to phenylalanine, the CDR3 has 15 residues. Of the read, only the CDR3 DNA is kept; its 45 bases are in frame from base 1. Points the paper makes about the study in general: How much clinical and demographic metadata was included differed by source and by participant, and the metadata was provided uncurated.

Sample: PBMCs or T cells enriched from blood (not recorded which). The TCR originated in a man between 50 and 59 years old who had recovered from COVID-19. The rearrangement joined TRBV7-9 to TRBJ2-5; 8 middle bases align to TRBD2. This receptor carries the CDR3 CASSYPGGAGETQYF. The DNA sequence is as follows: TGTGCCAGCAGCTACCCCGGGGGGGCGGGGGAGACCCAGTACTTC.